This T cell receptor (beta chain) is from a study of T cell responses to AZD1222 COVID-19 vaccine. Overall study findings and caveats: Baseline seropositivity characterized only six AZD1222 recipients.

Clones were read by immunoSEQ multiplex PCR, and TCRdb kept only the in-frame ones, dropping some. The table lists roughly 77,000 clones, about nine tenths of them singletons. Note on this clone: Its specificity is not known.

Germline-derived CDR1 and CDR2 are SGHRS and YFSETQ. V dropped 4 bases and J dropped 3 bases, with 22 bases sitting between them. The CDR3 has 17 amino acids. This TCR was recovered from an adult who received the AZD1222 COVID-19 vaccine. This rearrangement joins TRBV5-1 to TRBJ2-5, with D perhaps matching TRBD2 (7 bases). Material: peripheral blood, obtained 28 days after the second AZD1222 dose. DNA for the CDR3: TGCGCCAGCAGCATAGTAGAAGCGGGACACGGAGAAGAGACCCAGTACTTC. This sequence encodes CASSIVEAGHGEETQYF.